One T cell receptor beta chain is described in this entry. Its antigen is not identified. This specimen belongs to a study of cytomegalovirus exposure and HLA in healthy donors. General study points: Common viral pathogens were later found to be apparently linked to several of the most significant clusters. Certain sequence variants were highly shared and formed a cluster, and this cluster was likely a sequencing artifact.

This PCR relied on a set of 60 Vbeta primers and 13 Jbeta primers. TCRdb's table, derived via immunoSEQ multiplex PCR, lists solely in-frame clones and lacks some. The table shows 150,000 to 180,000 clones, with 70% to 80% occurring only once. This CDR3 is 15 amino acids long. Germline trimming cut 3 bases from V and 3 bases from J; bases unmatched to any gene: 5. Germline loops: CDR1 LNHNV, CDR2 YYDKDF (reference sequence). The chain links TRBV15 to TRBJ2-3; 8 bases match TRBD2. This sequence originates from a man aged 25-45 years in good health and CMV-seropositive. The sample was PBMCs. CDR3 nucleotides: TGTGCCACCAGCAGGGAGCGGGAGAGGACAGATACGCAGTATTTT. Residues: CATSRERERTDTQYF.